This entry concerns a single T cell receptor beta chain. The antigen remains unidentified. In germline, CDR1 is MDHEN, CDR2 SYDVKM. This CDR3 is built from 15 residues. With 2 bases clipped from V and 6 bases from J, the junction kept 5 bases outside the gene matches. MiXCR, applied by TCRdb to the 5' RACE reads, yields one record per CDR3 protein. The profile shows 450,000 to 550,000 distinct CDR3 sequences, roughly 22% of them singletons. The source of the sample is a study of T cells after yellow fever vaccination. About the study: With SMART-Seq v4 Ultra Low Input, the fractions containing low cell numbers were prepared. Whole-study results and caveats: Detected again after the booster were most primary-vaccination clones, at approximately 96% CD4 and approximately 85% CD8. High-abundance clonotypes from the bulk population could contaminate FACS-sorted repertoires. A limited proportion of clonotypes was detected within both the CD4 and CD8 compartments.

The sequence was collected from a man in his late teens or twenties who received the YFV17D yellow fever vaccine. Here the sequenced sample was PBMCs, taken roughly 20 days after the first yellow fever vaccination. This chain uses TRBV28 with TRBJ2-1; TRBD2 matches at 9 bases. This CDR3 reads CASSLASGGLNEQFF. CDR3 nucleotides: TGTGCCAGCAGTTTAGCCAGCGGGGGGCTCAATGAGCAGTTCTTC.